This T cell receptor beta chain emerged from a study of T-cell reconstitution after alpha-beta-depleted transplantation in children. Deletions cut 1 base from V and 5 bases from J, with 12 bases between. CDR1 and CDR2 (germline): SGHAT, FQNNGV. This CDR3 has 15 residues. Unique molecular identifiers featured in how the TCRbeta library was prepared. TCRdb re-called the PCR reads through MiXCR, storing one row per CDR3 protein. This sample has about 260,000 distinct CDR3 sequences; around a tenth occur once, and the top ten carry 20% to 25%. This receptor was obtained from a male patient between 2 and 10 years old who had a stem cell transplant for chronic granulomatous disease, so the T cells may come from the graft donor. This material consisted of peripheral blood, taken 180 days after TCRalphabeta/CD19-depleted stem cell transplant. The V gene is TRBV11-2, the J gene TRBJ2-1; no clear D gene. The CDR3 nucleotides read TGTGCCAGCAGCTTAGCTAGTTTAGGGAACAATGAGCAGTTCTTC. It is translated as CASSLASLGNNEQFF.